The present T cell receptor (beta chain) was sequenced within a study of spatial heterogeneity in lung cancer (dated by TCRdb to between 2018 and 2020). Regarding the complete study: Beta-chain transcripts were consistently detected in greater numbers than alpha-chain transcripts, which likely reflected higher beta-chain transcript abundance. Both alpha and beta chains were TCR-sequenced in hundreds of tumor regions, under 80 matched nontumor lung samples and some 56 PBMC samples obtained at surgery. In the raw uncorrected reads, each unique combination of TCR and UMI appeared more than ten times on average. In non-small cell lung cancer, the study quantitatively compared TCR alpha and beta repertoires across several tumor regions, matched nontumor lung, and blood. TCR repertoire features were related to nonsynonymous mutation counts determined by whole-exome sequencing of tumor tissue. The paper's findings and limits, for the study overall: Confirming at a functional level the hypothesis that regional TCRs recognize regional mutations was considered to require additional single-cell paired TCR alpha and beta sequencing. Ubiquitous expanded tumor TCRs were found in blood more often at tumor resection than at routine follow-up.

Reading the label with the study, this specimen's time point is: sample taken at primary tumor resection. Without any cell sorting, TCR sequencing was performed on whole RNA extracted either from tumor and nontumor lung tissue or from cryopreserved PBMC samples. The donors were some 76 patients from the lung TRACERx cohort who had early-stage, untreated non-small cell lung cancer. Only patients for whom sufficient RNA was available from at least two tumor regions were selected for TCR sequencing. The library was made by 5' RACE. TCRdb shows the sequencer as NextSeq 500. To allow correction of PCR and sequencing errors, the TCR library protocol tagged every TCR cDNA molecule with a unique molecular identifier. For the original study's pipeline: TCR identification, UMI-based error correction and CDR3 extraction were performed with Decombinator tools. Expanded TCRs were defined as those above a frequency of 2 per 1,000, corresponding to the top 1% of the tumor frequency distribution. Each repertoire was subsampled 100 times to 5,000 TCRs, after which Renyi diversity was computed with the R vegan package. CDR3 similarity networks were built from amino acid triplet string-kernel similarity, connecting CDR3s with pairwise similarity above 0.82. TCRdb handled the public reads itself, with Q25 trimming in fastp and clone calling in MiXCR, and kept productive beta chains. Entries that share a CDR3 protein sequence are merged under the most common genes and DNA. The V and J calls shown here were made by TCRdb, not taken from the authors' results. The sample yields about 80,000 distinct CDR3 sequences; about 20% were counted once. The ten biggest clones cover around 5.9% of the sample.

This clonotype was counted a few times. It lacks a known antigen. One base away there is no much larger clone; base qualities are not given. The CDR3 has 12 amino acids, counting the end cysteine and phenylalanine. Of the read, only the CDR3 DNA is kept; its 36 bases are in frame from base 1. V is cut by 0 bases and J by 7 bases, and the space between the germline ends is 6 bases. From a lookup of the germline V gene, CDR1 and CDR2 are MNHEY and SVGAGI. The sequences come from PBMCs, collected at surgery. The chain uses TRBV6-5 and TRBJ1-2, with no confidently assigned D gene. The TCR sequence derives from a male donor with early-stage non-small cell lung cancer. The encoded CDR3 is CASSYSPPGYTF. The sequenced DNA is TGTGCCAGCAGTTACTCCCCCCCTGGCTACACCTTC.